These 3 T cell receptor beta chains originate from one sample sequenced in a study of blood T cells in healthy people across ages. For the second PCR, which ran for 7 to 11 cycles, a sample-barcoded 5' primer and a J-beta primer mix were used. Via MiXCR, TCRdb re-called the 5' RACE reads, giving one row per CDR3 protein. The repertoire holds fewer than 750,000 distinct CDR3 sequences, with under 65% as singletons. Sequencing input: blood. These receptors all come from a woman aged 80 or over in good health.

Ten or more counts support this clonotype. The V gene is TRBV28, the J gene TRBJ2-3; D perhaps matches TRBD2 (6 bases). The CDR3 runs to 16 residues. The V and J ends lost 4 bases and 4 bases respectively, with 18 bases between them. Germline V gene sequence: CDR1 MDHEN, CDR2 SYDVKM. The DNA for the CDR3 is TGTGCCAGCAGTTCACCCCGGGACTTGAGGGCAGATACGCAGTATTTT. This gives the protein CASSSPRDLRADTQYF.

A single count supports this clonotype. The V call is TRBV21-1, the J call TRBJ1-5. TRBV21-1 is a documented pseudogene. The CDR3 spans 14 residues. The DNA of the CDR3 is TGTGCCAGCAGCCCTAGCAGGGTCGGTCAGCCCCAGCATTTT. This sequence encodes CASSPSRVGQPQHF.

The chain uses TRBV20-1 and TRBJ2-4, with 8 nucleotides matching TRBD1. The end of the DNA is better explained by TRBJ2-7, so the J call may be wrong. Germline V gene sequence: CDR1 DFQATT, CDR2 SNEGSKA (reference sequence). The CDR3 sequence is 15 residues long. The CDR3 loop is CSARDSAGGWYEQYF. In nucleotides, the CDR3 is TGCAGTGCTAGAGATAGTGCAGGGGGCTGGTACGAGCAGTACTTC.